This TCR beta chain was recorded in a study of control samples from healthy donors and cancer patients. The CDR3 covers 14 residues. The ends lost 0 bases at V and 9 bases at J; junction bases unmatched: 7. The germline V gene encodes CDR1 MNHNS and CDR2 SASEGT. Clones were sequenced by immunoSEQ multiplex PCR, and TCRdb holds only the in-frame ones, with some missing. The data hold approximately 100,000 clones, with about 89% observed a single time. This receptor was obtained from a man younger than 40 in good health. The chain carries TRBV6-1 and TRBJ1-2; 7 bases map to TRBD1. Sequenced sample: blood. The chain's CDR3 is CASSEAGTAESYTF. The CDR3 coding sequence is TGTGCCAGCAGTGAAGCTGGGACAGCCGAGAGCTACACCTTC.